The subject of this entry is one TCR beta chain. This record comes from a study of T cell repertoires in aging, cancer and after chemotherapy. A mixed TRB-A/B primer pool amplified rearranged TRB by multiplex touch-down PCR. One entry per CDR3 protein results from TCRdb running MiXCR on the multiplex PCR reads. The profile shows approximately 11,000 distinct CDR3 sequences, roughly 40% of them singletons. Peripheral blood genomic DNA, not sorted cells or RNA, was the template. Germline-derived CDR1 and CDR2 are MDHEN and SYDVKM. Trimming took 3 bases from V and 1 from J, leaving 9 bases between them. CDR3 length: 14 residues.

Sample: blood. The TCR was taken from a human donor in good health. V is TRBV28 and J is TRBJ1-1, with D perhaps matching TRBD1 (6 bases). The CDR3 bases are TGTGCCAGCAGTTTCGGGACAAGGAACACTGAAGCTTTCTTT. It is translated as CASSFGTRNTEAFF. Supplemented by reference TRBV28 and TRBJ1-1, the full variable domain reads DVKVTQSSRYLVKRTGEKVFLECVQDMDHENMFWYRQDPGLGLRLIYFSYDVKMKEKGDIPEGYSVSREKKERFSLILESASTNQTSMYLCASSFGTRNTEAFFGQGTRLTVV.